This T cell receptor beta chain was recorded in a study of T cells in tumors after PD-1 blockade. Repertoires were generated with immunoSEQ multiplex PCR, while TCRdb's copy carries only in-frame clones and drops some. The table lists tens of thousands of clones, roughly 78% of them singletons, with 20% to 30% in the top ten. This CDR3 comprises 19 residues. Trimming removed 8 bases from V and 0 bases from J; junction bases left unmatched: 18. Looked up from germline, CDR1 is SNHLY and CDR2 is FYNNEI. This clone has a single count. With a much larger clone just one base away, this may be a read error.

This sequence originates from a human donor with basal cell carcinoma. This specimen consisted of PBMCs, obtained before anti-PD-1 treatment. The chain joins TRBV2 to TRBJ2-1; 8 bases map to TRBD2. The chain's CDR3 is CASCHGGAGEGSSYNEQFF. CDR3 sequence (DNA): TGTGCCAGCTGTCACGGGGGGGCGGGGGAGGGGAGCTCCTACAATGAGCAGTTCTTC.